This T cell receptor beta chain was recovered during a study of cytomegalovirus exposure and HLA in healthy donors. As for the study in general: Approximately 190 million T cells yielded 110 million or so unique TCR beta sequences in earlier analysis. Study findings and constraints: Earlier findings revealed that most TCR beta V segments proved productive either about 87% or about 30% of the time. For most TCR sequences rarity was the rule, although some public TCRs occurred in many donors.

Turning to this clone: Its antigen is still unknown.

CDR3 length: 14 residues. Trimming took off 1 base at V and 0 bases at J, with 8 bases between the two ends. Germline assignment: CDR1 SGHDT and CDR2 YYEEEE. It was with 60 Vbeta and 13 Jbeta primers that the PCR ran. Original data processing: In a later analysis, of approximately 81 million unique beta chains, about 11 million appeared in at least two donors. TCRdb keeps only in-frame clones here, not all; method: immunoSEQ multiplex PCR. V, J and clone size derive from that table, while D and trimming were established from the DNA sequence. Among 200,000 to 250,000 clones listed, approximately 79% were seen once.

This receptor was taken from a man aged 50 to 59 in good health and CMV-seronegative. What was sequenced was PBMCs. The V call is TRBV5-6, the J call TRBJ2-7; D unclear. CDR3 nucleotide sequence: TGTGCCAGCAGCTTGCCCGTTAGCTCCTACGAGCAGTACTTC. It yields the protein CASSLPVSSYEQYF.